The 27 T cell receptor beta chains below were found in one sample sequenced in a study of OX40 agonist ivuxolimab in advanced cancers. Repertoires were generated with immunoSEQ multiplex PCR, while TCRdb's copy carries only in-frame clones and drops some. The repertoire holds approximately 76,000 clones, with around nine tenths as singletons. The sample here was CD4+ or CD8+ T cells sorted from blood, taken in a trial of the OX40 agonist ivuxolimab. The receptor set was obtained from an adult with an advanced solid tumor such as melanoma, head and neck, liver or kidney cancer.

This clone came up a few times. The CDR3 region has the DNA TGTGCCAGCTTCACGCAGGGGGTGGGCACTGAAGCTTTCTTT. Translation gives CASFTQGVGTEAFF. The chain is built from TRBV6-5 and TRBJ1-1; the match to TRBD1 covers 7 bases. The V and J ends lost 8 bases and 4 bases, in that order; junction bases with no gene match: 10. The CDR3 extends over 14 amino acids. Germline CDR1 is MNHEY and CDR2 is SVGAGI.

The chain uses TRBV7-2 and TRBJ2-3, with a weak D call TRBD2 (7 bases). The CDR3 length is 15 residues. Between the trimmed V and J ends, which lost 3 bases and 8 bases, there was a span of 18 bases. Germline V gives CDR1 SGHTA, CDR2 FQGNSA. In nucleotides, the CDR3 is TGTGCCAGCAGCTTTGGGCGGGAGAGGGGGGGTACGCAGTATTTT. Protein product: CASSFGRERGGTQYF.

This chain joins TRBV4-1 and TRBJ2-2; TRBD2 aligns across 7 bases. Trimming cost V 4 bases and J 5 bases; bases outside gene matches: 10. The germline gives CDR1 MGHRA, CDR2 YSYEKL. This CDR3 region has 16 residues. The CDR3 loop reads CASSPTGTKGTGELFF. As DNA, the CDR3 is TGCGCCAGCAGCCCGACCGGGACTAAGGGGACCGGGGAGCTGTTTTTT.

Only one count was recorded for this clone. The rearrangement links TRBV19 to TRBJ1-2; D unresolved. Germline V gene sequence: CDR1 LNHDA, CDR2 SQIVND (reference sequence). The CDR3 runs 13 residues. V was shortened by 6 bases and J by 4 bases, with 12 bases between the two germline ends. The CDR3 region is CASRLEPRYGYTF. Here the CDR3 DNA reads TGTGCCAGTAGACTGGAGCCCCGCTATGGCTACACCTTC.

The chain couples TRBV15 to TRBJ1-5; D possibly corresponds to TRBD1 (6 bases). The V end was cut by 4 bases, the J end by 7 bases, with 11 bases between. From germline, CDR1 is LNHNV and CDR2 YYDKDF (reference sequence). CDR3 length equals 13 residues. The CDR3 protein is CATSTRQDQPQHF. The CDR3 DNA is TGTGCCACCAGCACCAGACAGGACCAGCCCCAGCATTTT.

The V gene is TRBV29-1, the J gene TRBJ2-7; the match to TRBD1 covers 10 bases. Germline V gene data show CDR1 as SQVTM and CDR2 as ANQGSEA. CDR3 size: 13 residues. V trimming: 2 bases; J trimming: 7 bases; junction bases outside the gene matches: 5. The CDR3 bases are TGCAGCGTTGAAACCCGGACAGGGGGGGAGCAGTACTTC. It is translated as CSVETRTGGEQYF.

V is TRBV19 and J is TRBJ1-3; tentatively, D is TRBD1 (5 bases). Germline V CDR1 and CDR2: LNHDA, SQIVND (reference sequence). This CDR3 has 15 amino acids. V was shortened by 9 bases and J by 0 bases, with 15 bases between the two germline ends. In DNA form, the CDR3 reads TGTGCCAGCACCCGACAGCTAAGCTCTGGAAACACCATATATTTT. It specifies CASTRQLSSGNTIYF.

The V and J genes are TRBV9 and TRBJ2-7, with 8 bases identical to TRBD1. Germline V gives CDR1 SGDLS, CDR2 YYNGEE. The CDR3 covers 13 residues. Trimming cost V 3 bases and J 6 bases; bases outside gene matches: 5. The CDR3 reads CASSGPGTGEQYF. The CDR3 DNA sequence: TGTGCCAGCAGCGGACCCGGGACAGGCGAGCAGTACTTC.

This chain links TRBV30 with TRBJ2-7, with TRBD1 matching 10 bases. The CDR3 is made up of 14 amino acids. Trimming cost V 5 bases and J 2 bases; bases outside gene matches: 6. Germline CDR1 is GTSNPN and CDR2 is SVGIG (reference sequence). The CDR3 sequence: CAWEDRGRPYEQYF. DNA for the CDR3: TGTGCCTGGGAAGACAGGGGGCGCCCCTACGAGCAGTACTTC.

The chain recombines TRBV5-1 with TRBJ1-4, with a possible D match to TRBD1 (6 bases). The germline V and J ends were trimmed by 4 bases and 5 bases, with 12 bases remaining between them. Germline V gene data show CDR1 as SGHRS and CDR2 as YFSETQ. The CDR3 loop spans 14 amino acids. The CDR3: CASSLGALNEKLFF. The DNA of the CDR3 is TGCGCCAGCAGCCTGGGGGCCCTCAATGAAAAACTGTTTTTT.

The chain uses TRBV15 and TRBJ1-5, with D perhaps matching TRBD1 (5 bases). CDR3 length: 15 amino acids. The V gene's germline CDR1 is LNHNV and CDR2 YYDKDF (reference sequence). V lost 1 base, J lost 2 bases, and 9 bases lay in between. Written as DNA, the CDR3 is TGTGCCACCAGCAGAGCGGGAGGGGGCAATCAGCCCCAGCATTTT. Translated, it gives CATSRAGGGNQPQHF.

This clone was counted once. This chain connects TRBV28 to TRBJ1-1; the D is unclear. Trimming shortened V by 2 bases and J by 4 bases, and 5 bases separated the two germline ends. The length of the CDR3 is 12 residues. CDR1 and CDR2 (germline): MDHEN, SYDVKM. As DNA, the CDR3 is TGTGCCAGCAGTTTAGGGGTCACTGAAGCTTTCTTT. Amino acid sequence: CASSLGVTEAFF.

The rearrangement joins TRBV5-1 to TRBJ2-5, with TRBD2 as a possible D gene (5 bases). Germline V gene lookup returns CDR1 SGHRS and CDR2 YFSETQ. The length of the CDR3 is 10 residues. Trimming shortened V by 7 bases and J by 5 bases, and 6 bases separated the two germline ends. The CDR3 coding sequence is TGCGCCAGCGGCGGGGAGACCCAGTACTTC. It encodes CASGGETQYF.

The J gene is TRBJ2-5, the V gene TRBV18; D is unresolved. This CDR3 spans 12 amino acids. CDR1 and CDR2 from the germline V gene are KGHSH and LQKENI. V lost 5 bases to trimming and J lost 0 bases, with 4 bases between them. The CDR3 reads CASSSYQETQYF. DNA of the CDR3: TGTGCCAGCTCATCGTACCAAGAGACCCAGTACTTC. The full variable domain, its missing parts supplied by reference TRBV18 and TRBJ2-5, is NAGVMQNPRHLVRRRGQEARLRCSPMKGHSHVYWYRQLPEEGLKFMVYLQKENIIDESGMPKERFSAEFPKEGPSILRIQQVVRGDSAAYFCASSSYQETQYFGPGTRLLVL.

This clone was counted only a few times. The J gene is TRBJ1-5, the V gene TRBV19, with 8 nucleotides matching TRBD1. Unmatched junction bases numbered 10, after V lost 5 bases and J lost 7 bases. There are 15 residues in the CDR3. Per the germline V gene, CDR1 is LNHDA and CDR2 is SQIVND (reference sequence). This chain's CDR3 is CASSPEDRGGQPQHF. The CDR3 nucleotides are TGTGCCAGTAGTCCGGAAGACAGGGGTGGACAGCCCCAGCATTTT.

V gene TRBV28 combines with J gene TRBJ1-4; D not resolved. CDR1 and CDR2 from the germline V gene are MDHEN and SYDVKM. The V end lost 3 bases, the J end lost 13 bases, and 9 bases lay between the germline ends. CDR3 length equals 11 residues. CDR3 coding DNA: TGTGCCAGCAGTTTCGAGGGCTCACTGTTTTTT. Translated: CASSFEGSLFF.

The chain combines TRBV5-1 with TRBJ2-1; D is ambiguous. V lost 0 bases and J lost 15, with 16 bases in between. The CDR3 sequence is 13 residues long. CDR1 is SGHRS and CDR2 is YFSETQ in the germline V gene. CDR3 coding DNA: TGCGCCAGCAGCTTGGAATCTGGGCCTGGGCCGTTCTTC. Translated, it gives CASSLESGPGPFF.

The gene calls are TRBV27 and TRBJ2-7; 9 bases are shared with TRBD2. The V and J ends lost 4 bases and 4 bases, in that order; junction bases with no gene match: 8. This CDR3 spans 15 amino acids. Germline loops: CDR1 MNHEY, CDR2 SMNVEV (reference sequence). Written as DNA, the CDR3 is TGTGCCAGCAGTTCCTTCGGGCGGGAGGGTTACGAGCAGTACTTC. Protein sequence: CASSSFGREGYEQYF.

V gene TRBV6-6 combines with J gene TRBJ2-7; the D gene is possibly TRBD1 (5 bases). CDR1 is MNHNY, CDR2 SVGAGI, per germline (reference sequence). The length of the CDR3 is 14 residues. V lost 5 bases to trimming and J lost 2 bases, with 13 bases between them. The CDR3 region is CASSPRVAAYEQYF. CDR3 sequence (DNA): TGTGCCAGCAGTCCCAGGGTGGCAGCCTACGAGCAGTACTTC.

Details on this clone: Other DNA sequences from this sample encode an identical CDR3 as well. J is TRBJ2-3 and V is TRBV6-1; 11 bases fit TRBD2. V was pared by 6 bases and J by 4 bases, with 6 bases of the junction left unmatched. The CDR3 covers 15 residues. Germline-derived CDR1 and CDR2 are MNHNS and SASEGT. CDR3 sequence: CASSTQTSGADTQYF. The CDR3, as DNA: TGTGCCAGCAGCACGCAGACTAGCGGGGCAGATACGCAGTATTTT.

The chain uses TRBV7-3 and TRBJ2-3; no definite D call. Germline lookup yields CDR1 SGHTA and CDR2 FQGTGA. The CDR3 consists of 13 residues. V was trimmed by 2 bases and J by 5 bases, leaving 8 bases between them. The CDR3 spells CASSLEIRDTQYF. The DNA of the CDR3 is TGTGCCAGCAGCTTAGAAATCAGAGATACGCAGTATTTT.

This chain connects TRBV4-1 to TRBJ1-1; the D gene is possibly TRBD1 (5 bases). Germline assignment: CDR1 MGHRA and CDR2 YSYEKL. V gave up 2 bases and J gave up 3 bases, with 16 bases separating them. This CDR3 is built from 16 residues. The CDR3 loop reads CASSQTGTRGYTEAFF. CDR3 sequence (DNA): TGCGCCAGCAGCCAAACGGGAACACGGGGCTACACTGAAGCTTTCTTT.

J is TRBJ2-1 and V is TRBV4-2; D uncertain. CDR3 length: 12 residues. The V gene lost 1 base and the J gene lost 9 bases, with 7 bases spanning the gap. CDR1 is LGHNA and CDR2 is YNFKEQ in the germline V gene. This CDR3 reads CASSQGGAEQFF. For the CDR3, the DNA is TGTGCCAGCAGCCAAGGAGGTGCTGAGCAGTTCTTC.

The chain has TRBV7-6 and TRBJ2-2; D is tentatively TRBD1 or TRBD2 (5 bases each). The CDR3 consists of 15 residues. Deletions cut 4 bases from V and 4 bases from J, with 13 bases between. Germline CDR1 and CDR2: SGHVS and FNYEAQ. CDR3 amino acids: CASSSPSGRTGELFF. The CDR3 coding sequence is TGTGCCAGCAGCTCCCCGTCGGGGCGCACCGGGGAGCTGTTTTTT.

This sequence joins TRBV5-1 and TRBJ2-2; TRBD1 matches 9 bases. In germline, CDR1 is SGHRS, CDR2 YFSETQ. The CDR3 runs 16 residues. J lost 3 bases, V lost 1 base, and 4 bases had no gene match. CDR3 sequence: CASSLNRGRDTGELFF. CDR3 nucleotides: TGCGCCAGCAGCTTGAACAGGGGGCGAGACACCGGGGAGCTGTTTTTT. Using reference TRBV5-1 and TRBJ2-2 for the parts outside the CDR3, the full variable domain is KAGVTQTPRYLIKTRGQQVTLSCSPISGHRSVSWYQQTPGQGLQFLFEYFSETQRNKGNFPGRFSGRQFSNSRSEMNVSTLELGDSALYLCASSLNRGRDTGELFFGEGSRLTVL.

The chain is built from TRBV5-1 and TRBJ1-1; TRBD1 is a possible D gene (5 bases). Germline CDR1 SGHRS, CDR2 YFSETQ. Trimming took 3 bases from V and 1 from J, leaving 10 bases between them. The CDR3 sequence is 14 residues long. CDR3 sequence: CASSYGQANTEAFF. The DNA of the CDR3 is TGCGCCAGCAGCTACGGACAAGCGAACACTGAAGCTTTCTTT. The full variable domain, its missing parts supplied by reference TRBV5-1 and TRBJ1-1, is KAGVTQTPRYLIKTRGQQVTLSCSPISGHRSVSWYQQTPGQGLQFLFEYFSETQRNKGNFPGRFSGRQFSNSRSEMNVSTLELGDSALYLCASSYGQANTEAFFGQGTRLTVV.

This chain joins TRBV7-3 and TRBJ2-3, with TRBD2 matching 7 bases. The germline V gene has CDR1 SGHTA and CDR2 FQGTGA. The CDR3 is 16 amino acids. V trimming: 6 bases; J trimming: 0 bases; junction bases outside the gene matches: 9. CDR3 sequence reads: CASRAGAGVSTDTQYF. For the CDR3, the DNA is TGTGCCAGCAGGGCCGGCGCGGGGGTTAGCACAGATACGCAGTATTTT.